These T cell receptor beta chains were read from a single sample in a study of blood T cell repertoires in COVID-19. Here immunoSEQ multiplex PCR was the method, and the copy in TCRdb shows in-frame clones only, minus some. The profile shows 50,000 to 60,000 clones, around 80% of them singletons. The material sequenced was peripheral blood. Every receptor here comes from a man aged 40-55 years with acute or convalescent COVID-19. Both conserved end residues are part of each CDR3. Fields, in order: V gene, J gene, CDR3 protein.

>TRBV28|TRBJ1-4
CASSLGQTLREKLFF
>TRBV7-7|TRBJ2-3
CASSLGRDIRTDTQYF
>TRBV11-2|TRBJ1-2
CASSLRDRADYGYTF
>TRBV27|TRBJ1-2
CASGTFSNRGEGYTF
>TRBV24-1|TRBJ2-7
CATSDSRGATSYEQYF
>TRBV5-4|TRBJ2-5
CASSLDSQETQYF
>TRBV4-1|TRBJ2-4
CASSPWETGGVLAKNIQYF
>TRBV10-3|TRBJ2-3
CAMGWAPDTQYF
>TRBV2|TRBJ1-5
CASRGDTGKPQHF
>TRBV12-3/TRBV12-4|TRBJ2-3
CASGQGDTQYF
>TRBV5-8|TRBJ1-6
CASSLGQGEPIRAPLHF
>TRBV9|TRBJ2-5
CASSVAASGDSPYF
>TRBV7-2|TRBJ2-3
CASSFGGLAGDTQYF
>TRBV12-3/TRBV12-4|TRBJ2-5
CASWTSGVVSQYF
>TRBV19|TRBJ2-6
CASSKRPTDDSGANVLTF
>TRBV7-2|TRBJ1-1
CASSSQGWDTEAFF
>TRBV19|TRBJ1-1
CASSPGLWTEAFF